Detailed here is one T cell receptor beta chain. Its antigen is unknown. The entry originates in a study of OX40 agonist ivuxolimab in advanced cancers. Some clones are missing from TCRdb's copy, which holds only in-frame ones; the method was immunoSEQ multiplex PCR. Of 110,000 or so clones listed, 85% to 95% were seen once; the top ten hold 0.66%. Germline CDR1 and CDR2: WSHSY and SAAADI. Germline trimming cut 2 bases from V and 8 bases from J; bases unmatched to any gene: 1. The CDR3 extends over 13 amino acids. Study conclusions and caveats: On average, a greater number of expanded clones characterised CD8+ T cells relative to CD4+.

The chain has TRBV10-2 and TRBJ2-2; TRBD1 matches 8 bases. This clonotype originated in an adult with an advanced solid tumor such as melanoma, head and neck, liver or kidney cancer. The material sequenced was CD4+ or CD8+ T cells sorted from blood, taken in a trial of the OX40 agonist ivuxolimab. In DNA, the CDR3 is TGCGCCAGCAGTGAGCAGGGGGCGGGGGAGCTGTTTTTT. Translating gives CASSEQGAGELFF.